The text below deals with one T cell receptor (beta chain). This clonotype has at least ten counts. Its antigen remains unidentified. The input lacks base qualities; no much larger clone sits a single base away. TCR beta CDR3 regions were amplified from RNA transcripts. For the first round of RT-PCR on the TCR CDR3, the HTBI primer set was used together with the Qiagen OneStep RT-PCR kit. Libraries were constructed in a second round of multiplex PCR, after which size selection and purification were carried out. Libraries were sequenced paired-end with 100 bp reads on an Illumina HiSeq2000. In the paper's pipeline: SOAPnuke was used to process the raw data, throwing out any read that contained adapters or uncalled bases, had a mean Phred below 15, or lacked an exact constant-primer or identifier match. COPE v1.2.5 was used to merge the high-quality paired reads, and each unique nucleotide sequence was defined as a clonotype. MiTCR v1.1 was used to align the clonotypes against IMGT TRBV, TRBD and TRBJ reference segments. Only V-J combinations with frequency above 0.0001, covering about 99% of repertoires, were analysed. The TCS score was defined as the ratio of F50 (clonal expansion) to E x V (chaos), calculated using BLOSUM62-based TCRdist between CDR3 peptides within each V-J. Welch's t-statistics and random forest reduced approximately 520 V-J features to roughly 13, which were used in a naive Bayes classifier (R e1071). The Morisita-Horn index was used to measure how similar the thyroid and blood repertoires were. TCRdb trimmed the raw reads at Q25, called clones with MiXCR and kept productive beta chains. One record per CDR3 amino acid sequence lists the most common genes and DNA. V and J calls and clone size were set by TCRdb, not the authors. The sample has around 800,000 distinct CDR3 sequences on record, roughly 40% of them singletons. The ten largest clones add up to 8.9% of the sample.

This sample stems from a study of T cells in Graves' hyperthyroidism and ophthalmopathy (dated by TCRdb to between 2019 and 2020). With respect to the entire study: Peripheral blood samples were taken at initial diagnosis, before any treatment was given. TCR V-J signatures able to tell the groups apart were searched for in a discovery cohort of 100 patients, of whom over 40 had Graves' ophthalmopathy and roughly 58 had stable Graves' hyperthyroidism. Prospective prediction of ophthalmopathy was tested in an independent validation cohort consisting of 18 to 20 hyperthyroidism patients and some 17 patients who later progressed to ophthalmopathy. The roughly 90 discovery patients were divided at random into training and test sets in a 7:3 ratio. In more than five Graves' hyperthyroidism patients, the study also compared T-cell repertoires from thyroid tissue with T-cell repertoires from blood. Once sampling was done, hyperthyroidism patients were given methimazole at a starting dose of 30 mg daily, whereas ophthalmopathy patients were given high-dose intravenous methylprednisolone. The paper describes TCR Vbeta CDR3 sequencing of fewer than 150 peripheral blood samples, made up of roughly 45 ophthalmopathy patients, 70 to 75 hyperthyroidism patients and 17 progressor patients. Study-wide findings and limitations: In validation, the model predicted progression to ophthalmopathy a median of approximately 6.3 months before onset, with approximately 68% sensitivity and 72.22% specificity. Most expanded thyroid clonotypes (frequency above 0.001) were also found in blood, which suggests that blood repertoires may mirror thyroid immune responses. A model built on a 13 V-J signature distinguished ophthalmopathy from stable hyperthyroidism, reaching around 90% sensitivity and 81.08% specificity in cross-validation and 80%/75% in testing. No statistical method was used to fix the sample size in advance, and group allocation was not hidden from the investigators.

A patient counted as having stable Graves' hyperthyroidism if no progression to ophthalmopathy occurred over 18 months of follow-up. Hyperthyroidism patients were newly diagnosed, with disease duration under 2 months, and aged 18 to 65 years. The study excluded patients with uncontrolled infections, other autoimmune diseases, pregnancy or lactation. Diagnoses relied on clinical symptoms, serum thyroxine and TRAb, thyroid ultrasound and orbital computed tomography. PBMCs were separated from about 10 ml of fresh peripheral blood using Ficoll-Paque density gradient centrifugation. Trizol reagent was used to extract total RNA, and RNA quality was then checked on an Agilent 2100 Bioanalyzer. Sequencing input: blood. The receptor comes from a man between 18 and 35 years old with Graves' hyperthyroidism.

The CDR3: CATSSPGTGDTGELFF. The DNA reads TGTGCCACCAGCAGTCCCGGGACAGGGGACACCGGGGAGCTGTTTTTT. This sequence uses TRBV15 and TRBJ2-2; 10 bases in the junction line up with TRBD1. CDR1 and CDR2, per the germline V gene (reference sequence), are LNHNV and YYDKDF. The CDR3 goes from the cysteine to the phenylalanine over 16 residues. The read is trimmed to its CDR3 DNA, 48 bases read in frame from base 1. V is trimmed back by 3 bases and J by 3 bases, and the junction contains 4 bases that no gene match accounts for.